These T cell receptor beta chains were read from a single sample in a study of blood T cell repertoires in COVID-19. TCRdb's table, derived via immunoSEQ multiplex PCR, lists solely in-frame clones and lacks some. Here the sample spans approximately 240,000 clones, roughly 90% being singletons. Source material: peripheral blood. The receptors come from a woman aged 40 to 49 who had recovered from COVID-19. Both conserved end residues are part of each CDR3. The order of the fields is D gene, J gene, V gene, clone size, CDR3 protein, CDR3 DNA. A D gene is named only where the DNA matches it firmly. Clone size is stated in some rows and not others, as once, few, many or a class when expanded.

>.|TRBJ1-1|TRBV11-3|few
CASRVNTGLAEAFF
TGTGCCAGCAGGGTGAATACAGGGTTAGCTGAAGCTTTCTTT
>TRBD2|TRBJ2-1|TRBV5-4|.
CASSPTSGRANEQFF
TGTGCCAGCAGCCCGACTAGCGGGAGGGCCAATGAGCAGTTCTTC
>.|TRBJ2-1|TRBV4-3|.
CASSQNYRDFYNEQFF
TGCGCCAGCAGCCAAAATTACCGGGACTTCTACAATGAGCAGTTCTTC
>.|TRBJ2-3|TRBV7-6|.
CASSPRRGLGDTQYF
TGTGCCAGCAGCCCCCGCCGGGGGTTGGGAGATACGCAGTATTTT
>TRBD1|TRBJ1-5|TRBV7-6|.
CASSRGQGGQPQHF
TGTGCCAGCAGCCGGGGACAGGGAGGACAGCCCCAGCATTTT
>TRBD1|TRBJ2-1|TRBV18|.
CASSSQTGIYNEQFF
TGTGCCAGCTCATCTCAGACAGGGATCTACAATGAGCAGTTCTTC
>TRBD2|TRBJ2-3|TRBV28|.
CASSLFTSGGAADTQYF
TGTGCCAGCAGTTTGTTCACTAGCGGGGGGGCGGCAGATACGCAGTATTTT
>TRBD2|TRBJ2-3|TRBV2|.
CASSAGGTSTDTQYF
TGTGCCAGCAGTGCGGGGGGAACTAGCACAGATACGCAGTATTTT
>.|TRBJ2-7|TRBV6-5|.
CASSYSGEGGYEQYF
TGTGCCAGCAGTTACTCGGGGGAGGGGGGTTACGAGCAGTACTTC
>.|TRBJ1-2|TRBV20-1|.
CSASVGASTGYTF
TGCAGTGCTAGTGTGGGGGCGTCAACTGGCTACACCTTC
>.|TRBJ2-5|TRBV10-3|.
CAISGTVGEETQYF
TGTGCCATCAGTGGGACGGTGGGAGAAGAGACCCAGTACTTC
>TRBD1|TRBJ1-2|TRBV28|once
CASIRQGYGYTF
TGTGCCAGCATTCGACAGGGGTATGGCTACACCTTC
>TRBD1|TRBJ1-2|TRBV28|.
CASSFNGQGHGYTF
TGTGCCAGCAGTTTCAATGGACAGGGGCATGGCTACACCTTC
>.|TRBJ1-2|TRBV7-8|.
CASSPPGGVYGYTF
TGTGCCAGCAGCCCACCCGGGGGGGTCTATGGCTACACCTTC
>TRBD1|TRBJ1-1|TRBV6-5|.
CASSNRGGNTEAFF
TGTGCCAGCAGTAACAGGGGAGGGAACACTGAAGCTTTCTTT
>.|TRBJ2-1|TRBV28|.
CASSPLRDEQFF
TGTGCCAGCAGTCCCCTACGGGATGAGCAGTTCTTC
>TRBD2|TRBJ2-1|TRBV6-5|.
CASSSRTSGSRNEQFF
TGTGCCAGCAGTTCCAGGACTAGCGGGTCGAGGAATGAGCAGTTCTTC
>.|TRBJ1-5|TRBV7-9|few
CASSLGGTSRDQPQHF
TGTGCCAGCAGCTTAGGCGGAACATCTCGCGATCAGCCCCAGCATTTT
>.|TRBJ2-3|TRBV7-2|.
CASSRAGIGTQYF
TGTGCCAGCAGCCGGGCGGGGATTGGTACGCAGTATTTT
>.|TRBJ1-2|TRBV5-4|.
CASSRPQGSHGYTF
TGTGCCAGCAGCCGTCCTCAGGGTTCGCATGGCTACACCTTC
>TRBD2|TRBJ2-4|TRBV19|.
CASSIEASGGAKNIQYF
TGTGCCAGTAGTATAGAGGCTAGCGGGGGGGCCAAAAACATTCAGTACTTC
>TRBD1|TRBJ2-3|TRBV19|.
CASLDRGRADTQYF
TGTGCCAGTCTGGACAGGGGGCGAGCAGATACGCAGTATTTT
>TRBD2|TRBJ2-1|TRBV6-1|.
CASSEPAGGPVEQFF
TGTGCCAGCAGTGAACCAGCGGGAGGGCCGGTTGAGCAGTTCTTC
>.|TRBJ2-4|TRBV11-3|.
CASSFSRDIQYF
TGTGCCAGCAGCTTCTCGAGAGACATTCAGTACTTC